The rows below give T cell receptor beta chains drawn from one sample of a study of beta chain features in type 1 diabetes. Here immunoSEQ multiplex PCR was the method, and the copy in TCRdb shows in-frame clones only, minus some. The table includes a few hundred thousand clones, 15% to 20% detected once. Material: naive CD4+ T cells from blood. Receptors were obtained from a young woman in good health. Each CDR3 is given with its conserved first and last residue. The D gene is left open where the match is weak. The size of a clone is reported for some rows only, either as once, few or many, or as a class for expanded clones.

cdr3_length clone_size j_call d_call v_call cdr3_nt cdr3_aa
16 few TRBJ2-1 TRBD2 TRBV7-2 TGTGCCAGCAGCTGGCTAGCGGGGGGATCGGTCGATGAGCAGTTCTTC CASSWLAGGSVDEQFF
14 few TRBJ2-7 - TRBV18 TGTGCCAGCTCAGCGGGGCAGTTGTTCTACGAGCAGTACTTC CASSAGQLFYEQYF
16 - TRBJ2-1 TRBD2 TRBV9 TGTGCCAGCAGCGCTGGTGGACTAGCGGGGACGGAAAGGCAGTTCTTC CASSAGGLAGTERQFF
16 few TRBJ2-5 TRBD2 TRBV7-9 TGTGCCAGCAGCCCGACGCGGGGGTTTGGTCGAGAGACCCAGTACTTC CASSPTRGFGRETQYF
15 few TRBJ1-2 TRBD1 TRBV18 TGTGCCAGCTCACGGCTTTTGGACAGGAACTATGGCTACACCTTC CASSRLLDRNYGYTF
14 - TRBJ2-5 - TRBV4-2 TGTGCCAGCAGCCAAAGTGGCAGGGAAGAGACCCAGTACTTC CASSQSGREETQYF
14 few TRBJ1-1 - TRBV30 TGTGCCTGGAGTGCACGGTTAGTGAACACTGAAGCTTTCTTT CAWSARLVNTEAFF
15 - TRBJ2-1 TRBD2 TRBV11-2 TGTGCCAGCAGCCCCAAAGCGGGATGGGACAATGAGCAGTTCTTC CASSPKAGWDNEQFF
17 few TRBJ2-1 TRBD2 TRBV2 TGTGCCAGCCTGAGGGAGGGAGGAAAGAGCTCCTACAATGAGCAGTTCTTC CASLREGGKSSYNEQFF
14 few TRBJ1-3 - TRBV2 TGTGCCAGCAGTTGGCAGGGTTCTGGAAACACCATATATTTT CASSWQGSGNTIYF
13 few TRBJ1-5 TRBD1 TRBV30 TGTGCCTGGAGCAGACAGGGAAAACAGCCCCAGCATTTT CAWSRQGKQPQHF
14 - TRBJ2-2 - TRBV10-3 TGTGCCATCAGTGAGTCGAGGGGGAACGGGGAGCTGTTTTTT CAISESRGNGELFF
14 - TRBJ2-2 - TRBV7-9 TGTGCCAGCAGAGCTTATGAGGTATCCGGGGAGCTGTTTTTT CASRAYEVSGELFF
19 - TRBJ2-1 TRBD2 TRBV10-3 TGTGCCATCAGTGTGAGGGGCGGATCAGCGGGAGTAGGTGTGAATGAGCAGTTCTTC CAISVRGGSAGVGVNEQFF
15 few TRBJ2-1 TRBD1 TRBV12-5 TGTGCTAGTGGTTTGGGACAGGGGGCACTTGGTGAGCAGTTCTTC CASGLGQGALGEQFF
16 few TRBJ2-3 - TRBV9 TGTGCCAGCAGTGTCCGGGGGAGCGGGAGCACAGATACGCAGTATTTT CASSVRGSGSTDTQYF
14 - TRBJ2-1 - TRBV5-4 TGTGCCAGCATCAGCCCAAGTAGCCCCGATGAGCAGTTCTTC CASISPSSPDEQFF
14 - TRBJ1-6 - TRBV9 TGTGCCAGCAGCTCGGGGTTCTATAATTCACCCCTCCACTTT CASSSGFYNSPLHF
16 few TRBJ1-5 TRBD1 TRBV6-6 TGTGCCAGCAGTTACTCCGGACAGGCTAGCAATCAGCCCCAGCATTTT CASSYSGQASNQPQHF
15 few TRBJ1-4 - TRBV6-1 TGTGCCAGCAGCCCACTGACAGTAAGAGGTGAAAAACTGTTTTTT CASSPLTVRGEKLFF
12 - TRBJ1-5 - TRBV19 TGTGCCAGTAGTCTCGGACTAACCTTCCCCCATTTT CASSLGLTFPHF
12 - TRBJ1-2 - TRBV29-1 TGCAGCGTTCGGGTGAATGGGTATGGCTACACCTTC CSVRVNGYGYTF
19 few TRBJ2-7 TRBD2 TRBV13 TGTGCCAGCAGCTTAGCTCCGACCCGACTAGCGGGGGAGTCCTACGAGCAGTACTTC CASSLAPTRLAGESYEQYF
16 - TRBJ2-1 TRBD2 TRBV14 TGTGCCAGCAGCCAAGATATGAGCGGGGGGCTAAATGAGCAGTTCTTC CASSQDMSGGLNEQFF
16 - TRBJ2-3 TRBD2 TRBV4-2 TGTGCCAGCAGCCAAGACCTAGCGGGGGGGCCATATACGCAGTATTTT CASSQDLAGGPYTQYF
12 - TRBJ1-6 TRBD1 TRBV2 TGTGCCAGCTTAAAGGGGGCCTCACCCCTCCACTTT CASLKGASPLHF
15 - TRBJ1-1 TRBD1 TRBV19 TGTGCCAGTAGTATCCCGGGACAGGGGAACACTGAAGCTTTCTTT CASSIPGQGNTEAFF
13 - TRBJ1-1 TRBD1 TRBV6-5 TGTGCCAGCAGTCCCCGGACAGGGGGCGAAGCTTTCTTT CASSPRTGGEAFF
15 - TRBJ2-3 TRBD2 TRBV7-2 TGTGCCAGCAGCGCAAGGACTAGCGGCACAGATACGCAGTATTTT CASSARTSGTDTQYF
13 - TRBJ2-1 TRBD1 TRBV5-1 TGCGCCAGCAGCTTGACAGGGGGAAATGAGCAGTTCTTC CASSLTGGNEQFF
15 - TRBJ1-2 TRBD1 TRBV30 TGTGCCTGGCTTCCTCCGGGACAGGGTAGCTATGGCTACACCTTC CAWLPPGQGSYGYTF
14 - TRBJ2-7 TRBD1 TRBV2 TGTGCCAGCAACCTGGACAGGGGGGGACTCGAGCAGTACTTC CASNLDRGGLEQYF
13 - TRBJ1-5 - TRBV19 TGTGCCAGTAACCGGGAAAGCAATCAGCCCCAGCATTTT CASNRESNQPQHF